This TCR beta chain was profiled in a study of blood T cell repertoires in COVID-19 (dated by TCRdb to 2018 to 2020). Concerning the study at large: Samples from collaborators originated in the United States, Italy and Spain and spanned both the acute and convalescent phases of COVID-19. Where available, HLA class I and class II types were taken from metadata supplied by the sample provider and were not determined by assay-based typing. A de-identified subject ID, COVID-19 status, age in years and sex were almost always included in the sample metadata. Samples came from the ongoing ImmuneRACE study (first 160 participants) plus 1,254 subjects from 6 global collaborators. Subjects who had been exposed to COVID-19, were actively infected with it, or had recovered from it provided the deeply sampled blood TCRbeta repertoires that made up the dataset. The material from the prospective study consisted of cDNA or gDNA derived from T cells, B-cell-depleted T cells, or PBMCs. The repertoires were released in a freely available public database intended as a resource for research on the immune response to SARS-CoV-2.

Between the V and J ends, shortened by 0 bases and 4 bases respectively, the junction contains 11 bases. CDR1 and CDR2 (GTSNPN, SVGIG) derive from the germline V gene (reference sequence). The CDR3 spans 14 residues, from the cysteine through the phenylalanine. Here the CDR3 DNA is all that survives: 42 bases in frame from base 1. The study at large found these results: The quantity of clinical and demographic metadata differed by source and by participant and was supplied without curation.

Participants in the prospective study were aged about 18 to 95 years, lived in under 30 United States geographic areas, and enrolled through a virtual design. In the prospective study, participants were assigned to cohorts based on the clinical history participants reported in a screening survey and a study questionnaire. ImmuneRACE Cohort 3 recovered participants were defined by two consecutive negative NP/OP PCR tests, healthcare professional clearance, or symptom resolution. In the prospective study, whole blood, serum and a nasopharyngeal or oropharyngeal swab were collected from each participant by mobile phlebotomists. Additional blood draws and questionnaires over a roughly two-month period could optionally be provided by prospective study participants. Before DNA extraction, prospective study blood samples were shipped either frozen or at room temperature. With regard to this clone: Its antigen remains unidentified. Qualities for individual bases were not recorded, and no much larger clone is one base off.

TCRbeta CDR3 regions were amplified from genomic DNA by means of the immunoSEQ Assay, a bias-controlled multiplex PCR. In the authors' own workflow: Within the assay, amplification of reference gene primers was used to estimate how many nucleated cells each sample contained. To quantify the absolute abundance of each unique TCRbeta CDR3 rearrangement, sequence reads were collapsed and filtered. For each sample, productive Simpson clonality was calculated by taking the square root of Simpson's diversity index across productive rearrangements. In TCRdb, the immuneACCESS table is reduced to in-frame sequences with V and J assigned. These tables do not hold every clone; where another copy was compared, an unresolved V gene accounts for under half, and the others remain unexplained. Clone size and V and J calls were adopted from that table, with D and trimming inferred from the DNA. Present in this sample are 300,000 to 400,000 clones, approximately 90% of which were seen just once. Jointly, the top ten make up 1.2% of the sample.

The sequenced sample was PBMCs or T cells enriched from blood (not recorded which). The chain was built from TRBV30 and TRBJ2-3; TRBD2 could be the D gene, as 6 bases match. This clonotype was obtained from a woman in her late teens or twenties who had recovered from COVID-19. The sequence in DNA is TGTGCCTGGAGTGTACGGGGAGGATCAGATACGCAGTATTTT. Its amino acids are CAWSVRGGSDTQYF.